The 25 T cell receptor beta chains below come from one sample, sequenced in a study of T-cell reconstitution after alpha-beta-depleted transplantation in children. Unique molecular identifiers tagged the TCRbeta library. Via MiXCR, TCRdb re-called the PCR reads, giving one row per CDR3 protein. The repertoire holds 220,000 or so distinct CDR3 sequences, with 7.5% to 9.5% as singletons. The sample was PBMCs, mostly from graft donor cells, taken 180 days after TCRalphabeta/CD19-depleted stem cell transplant. These receptor sequences come from a male patient younger than 18 who had a stem cell transplant for acute lymphoblastic leukemia, so the T cells may come from the graft donor.

At least ten counts were recorded for this clonotype. The gene calls are TRBV4-2 and TRBJ2-2, with D perhaps TRBD1 (5 bases). The V gene's germline CDR1 is LGHNA and CDR2 YNFKEQ. The V end was cut by 3 bases, the J end by 5 bases, with 10 bases between. This CDR3 comprises 14 residues. This chain's CDR3 is CASSHDPGTGELFF. CDR3 DNA sequence: TGTGCCAGCAGCCATGACCCAGGGACCGGGGAGCTGTTTTTT.

There are many counts of this clonotype. V is TRBV7-8 and J is TRBJ2-5, with 9 bases aligning to TRBD1. Per the germline V gene, CDR1 is SGHVS and CDR2 is FQNEAQ. With 5 bases clipped from V and 2 bases from J, the junction kept 9 bases outside the gene matches. The CDR3 is 16 residues long. The chain's CDR3 is CASSRRRDREQETQYF. The CDR3 region has the DNA TGTGCCAGCAGCCGACGCCGGGACAGGGAACAAGAGACCCAGTACTTC.

This clonotype has a count of ten or more. CDR3 loop: CASSLTSPNSFYNEQFF. CDR3 nucleotide sequence: TGCGCCAGCAGCTTGACTAGCCCAAACTCCTTTTACAATGAGCAGTTCTTC. The rearrangement uses TRBV5-1 and TRBJ2-1; TRBD2 might be the D (6 bases). This CDR3 contains 17 residues. V dropped 1 base and J dropped 4 bases, with 18 bases sitting between them. CDR1 and CDR2 from the germline V gene are SGHRS and YFSETQ.

This clonotype was counted ten times or more. The rearrangement uses TRBV5-6 and TRBJ1-2; D is unresolved. Germline V gene lookup returns CDR1 SGHDT and CDR2 YYEEEE. The CDR3 is made up of 14 amino acids. V lost 4 bases and J 6 bases, leaving 16 bases between the germline ends. For the CDR3, the DNA is TGTGCCAGCAGCGCATGGCTGGGCCCTGATGGCTACACCTTC. It encodes CASSAWLGPDGYTF.

This clonotype was picked up many times. The chain uses TRBV3-1 and TRBJ2-1, with 9 positions matching TRBD2. The V gene end was trimmed by 0 bases and the J gene end by 5 bases; junction bases not matched to a gene: 20. CDR3 size: 21 residues. Germline CDR1 reads LGHDT; CDR2 reads YNNKEL (reference sequence). In DNA, the CDR3 is TGTGCCAGCAGCCAAGATCAGGGTTTCGCGGGGGGGTCGCGCGGCCACAATGAGCAGTTCTTC. As protein: CASSQDQGFAGGSRGHNEQFF.

Of note for this clonotype: The junction does not match germline at one end; this may be a read error. This chain links TRBV6-1 with TRBJ2-7; 7 nucleotides line up with TRBD1. The V gene's germline CDR1 is MNHNS and CDR2 SASEGT. CDR3 length equals 14 residues. CDR3 sequence (DNA): TGTGCCAGCAGTGTACAGGGGAGATCCTACGAGCAGTGCTTC. Translation gives CASSVQGRSYEQCF.

This clonotype was seen many times. J is TRBJ2-2 and V is TRBV2; 7 positions match TRBD2. Unmatched junction bases numbered 9, after V lost 9 bases and J lost 5 bases. The germline V gene encodes CDR1 SNHLY and CDR2 FYNNEI. This CDR3 contains 14 residues. The CDR3 protein is CARGGLGGTGELFF. The CDR3 DNA reads TGTGCCAGGGGAGGACTAGGAGGTACCGGGGAGCTGTTTTTT.

This clonotype was observed at least ten times. The chain has TRBV7-2 and TRBJ2-7, with 7 positions matching TRBD1. Per the germline V gene, CDR1 is SGHTA and CDR2 is FQGNSA. The V segment lost 4 bases and the J segment 2 bases; nucleotides outside the gene matches: 8. The CDR3 is made up of 15 amino acids. The CDR3 DNA follows: TGTGCCAGCAGCTCGGCCGGGACAGCCACCTACGAGCAGTACTTC. This sequence encodes CASSSAGTATYEQYF.

The genes are TRBV4-3 and TRBJ2-1; TRBD2 aligns across 11 bases. Germline V gene sequence: CDR1 LGHNA, CDR2 YSLEER. This CDR3 has 18 amino acids. Losses at the gene ends were 3 bases for V and 5 bases for J; bases not matched to a gene: 12. The CDR3 DNA reads as TGCGCCAGCAGCCAGGACATAGCGGGGGGGCTTAGCGACAATGAGCAGTTCTTC. Its protein product is CASSQDIAGGLSDNEQFF.

This clonotype was recorded many times. The V gene is TRBV4-3, the J gene TRBJ2-2; either TRBD1 or TRBD2 may supply D (6 bases each). This CDR3 has 14 residues. V was clipped by 1 base and J by 4 bases, with 7 bases between them. CDR1 and CDR2 (germline): LGHNA, YSLEER. CDR3 sequence reads: CASSQAGATGELFF. The CDR3 DNA sequence: TGCGCCAGCAGCCAAGCGGGGGCCACCGGGGAGCTGTTTTTT.

This clonotype was found many times. V is TRBV6-1 and J is TRBJ2-2; no clear D gene. The CDR3 has 14 residues. The V and J ends lost 6 bases and 6 bases respectively, with 14 bases between them. Germline-derived CDR1 and CDR2 are MNHNS and SASEGT. CDR3 DNA: TGTGCCAGCAGGGCCGGGCCCTGGTCCGGGGAGCTGTTTTTT. It is translated as CASRAGPWSGELFF.

This clonotype was observed at least ten times. The rearrangement joins TRBV7-6 to TRBJ2-2; 10 nucleotides align to TRBD2. V lost 5 bases and J lost 5; bases outside the gene matches: 2. The length of the CDR3 is 14 residues. Germline V gives CDR1 SGHVS, CDR2 FNYEAQ. For the CDR3, the DNA is TGTGCCAGCAGCGAGACTAGCGGGACCGGGGAGCTGTTTTTT. This sequence encodes CASSETSGTGELFF.

At least ten counts were recorded for this clonotype. The rearrangement joins TRBV2 to TRBJ2-2; 11 nucleotides align to TRBD1. Germline CDR1 SNHLY, CDR2 FYNNEI. The J segment lost 5 bases and the V segment lost 5 bases, leaving 4 bases of the junction unmatched. The CDR3 runs to 15 residues. CDR3 sequence: CASSWTGGRTGELFF. CDR3 DNA: TGTGCCAGCAGTTGGACAGGGGGCCGAACCGGGGAGCTGTTTTTT.

At least ten counts were recorded for this clonotype. The V and J genes are TRBV9 and TRBJ1-2, with D perhaps matching TRBD1 (5 bases). The CDR3 is 13 amino acids. Per the germline V gene, CDR1 is SGDLS and CDR2 is YYNGEE. V was pared by 3 bases and J by 7 bases, with 13 bases between. For the CDR3, the DNA is TGTGCCAGCAGCGACGGGACGACCCTTGGCTACACCTTC. Amino acid sequence: CASSDGTTLGYTF.

This clonotype was recorded at least ten times. This chain links TRBV6-2 or TRBV6-3 with TRBJ2-3; 12 bases map to TRBD2. CDR1 is MNHEY, CDR2 SVGEGT, per germline. The CDR3 is 17 residues long. J gave up 2 bases and V 0 bases, and 3 bases lay outside the gene matches. The CDR3 region has the DNA TGTGCCAGCAGTTACTCTCGGACTAGCGGGGCCACAGATACGCAGTATTTT. Encoded protein: CASSYSRTSGATDTQYF.

This clonotype was detected many times. This chain joins TRBV20-1 and TRBJ1-2; D gene ambiguous. Germline CDR1 DFQATT, CDR2 SNEGSKA (reference sequence). The CDR3 runs to 12 residues. V was clipped by 3 bases and J by 4 bases, with 9 bases between them. The CDR3 DNA reads TGCAGTGCTAGTCCGGGGTCCTATGGCTACACCTTC. Residues: CSASPGSYGYTF.

Comment on this clonotype: This clone may be a read error of a much larger clone one base away. This chain uses TRBV5-4 with TRBJ2-7, with 11 bases aligning to TRBD2. Germline values: CDR1 SGHNT, CDR2 YYREEE (reference sequence). The CDR3 runs 16 residues. J was trimmed by 1 base and V by 0 bases; bases with no gene match: 3. CDR3 residues: CASSLEGLAASYEQYF. DNA of the CDR3: TGTGCCAGCAGCTTGGAGGGACTAGCGGCTTCCTACGAGCAGTACTTC.

The sample holds many counts of this clonotype. The J gene is TRBJ1-6, the V gene TRBV10-2; no clear D. With 5 bases removed from V and 12 bases from J, the gap between germline ends came to 17 bases. CDR1 and CDR2 from the germline V gene are WSHSY and SAAADI. This CDR3 region has 14 residues. The CDR3 DNA reads TGCGCCAGCAGTAGTCCACGCGCAGCAGAACCCCTCCACTTT. Translation gives CASSSPRAAEPLHF.

This clonotype was detected many times. The rearrangement joins TRBV4-3 to TRBJ2-2; perhaps D is TRBD1 or TRBD2 (5 bases each). The V end was cut by 0 bases, the J end by 7 bases, with 9 bases between. The germline CDR1 and CDR2 sequences are LGHNA and YSLEER. This CDR3 is built from 14 residues. The CDR3 nucleotides read TGCGCCAGCAGCCAAGATCGAGGGGACGGGGAGCTGTTTTTT. It codes for CASSQDRGDGELFF.

This clonotype has at least ten counts. This rearrangement joins TRBV10-3 to TRBJ1-2; a weak D match, TRBD1 (5 bases). The germline gives CDR1 ENHRY, CDR2 SYGVKD. Trimming stripped 2 bases from V and 4 bases from J, with 11 bases between. This CDR3 is built from 14 residues. CDR3: CAISETGSGYGYTF. Here the CDR3 DNA reads TGTGCCATCAGTGAGACAGGCTCCGGCTATGGCTACACCTTC.

This clonotype was observed many times. This rearrangement joins TRBV11-2 to TRBJ2-5, with D hard to call. The CDR3 totals 14 residues. Trimming pared 2 bases from V and 4 bases from J, leaving 11 bases between. Germline loops: CDR1 SGHAT, CDR2 FQNNGV. The CDR3 reads CASSLRDGSETQYF. The CDR3 nucleotides are TGTGCCAGCAGCTTACGAGATGGTTCAGAGACCCAGTACTTC.

This clonotype was detected many times. The J gene is TRBJ1-2, the V gene TRBV12-3 or TRBV12-4; a possible D gene is TRBD1 (6 bases). Trimming took 6 bases from V and 6 from J, leaving 11 bases between them. The CDR3 runs to 12 residues. The CDR3 DNA is TGTGCCAGCAGGAGGGACATCGATGGCTACACCTTC. This codes for CASRRDIDGYTF.

This clonotype appeared many times. The V gene is TRBV7-8, the J gene TRBJ2-2, with 10 nucleotides matching TRBD1. This CDR3 region has 15 residues. The J segment lost 3 bases and the V segment lost 5 bases, leaving 3 bases of the junction unmatched. The germline CDR1 and CDR2 sequences are SGHVS and FQNEAQ. As DNA, the CDR3 is TGTGCCAGCAGCCCCGGACAGGGGGACACCGGGGAGCTGTTTTTT. Amino acid sequence: CASSPGQGDTGELFF. Supplemented by reference TRBV7-8 and TRBJ2-2, the full variable domain reads GAGVSQSPRYKVAKRGQDVALRCDPISGHVSLFWYQQALGQGPEFLTYFQNEAQLDKSGLPSDRFFAERPEGSVSTLKIQRTQQEDSAVYLCASSPGQGDTGELFFGEGSRLTVL.

This clonotype came up many times. The V call is TRBV4-3, the J call TRBJ1-1, with a possible D match to TRBD1 (5 bases). Per the germline V gene, CDR1 is LGHNA and CDR2 is YSLEER. This CDR3 is 15 amino acids long. V was trimmed by 0 bases and J by 6 bases, leaving 14 bases between them. This CDR3 reads CASSQDPGWGAEAFF. For the CDR3, the DNA is TGCGCCAGCAGCCAAGATCCAGGGTGGGGGGCTGAAGCTTTCTTT.

In this sample, this clonotype turned up many times. This chain joins TRBV25-1 and TRBJ1-2, with 7 bases aligning to TRBD1. Per the germline V gene, CDR1 is MGHDK and CDR2 is SYGVNS. V trimming: 6 bases; J trimming: 4 bases; junction bases outside the gene matches: 5. This CDR3 has 13 residues. CDR3 sequence reads: CASSPTGIYGYTF. CDR3 coding DNA: TGTGCCAGCAGCCCGACAGGGATCTATGGCTACACCTTC.